These T cell receptor beta chains were read from a single sample in a study of vaccination and CD4 T cells after COVID-19. Their cognate antigens are unknown. TCRdb re-analysed the PCR reads in MiXCR, keeping a single row per CDR3 protein. The table lists over 10,000 distinct CDR3 sequences, over 65% of them singletons. The sample comprised CD4+ T cells from blood, cultured in vitro. Every receptor here comes from a human donor who had recovered from COVID-19. Both conserved end residues are part of each CDR3. D genes are given only for firm matches. Clone size is stated in some rows and not others, as once, few, many or a class when expanded.

abundance	d_gene	v_gene	j_gene	CDR3nt	CDR3aa
-	TRBD2	TRBV29-1	TRBJ2-3	TGCAGCGTTGAAGGGACTAGCGGGAGGACAGATACGCAGTATTTT	CSVEGTSGRTDTQYF
-	TRBD1	TRBV27	TRBJ2-7	TGTGCCAGCAGTTTACGGAGACAGGGAACCACCTACGAGCAGTACTTC	CASSLRRQGTTYEQYF
-	-	TRBV21-1	TRBJ1-2	TGTGCCAGCAGCAAACCCCGAAGAGGACAGGGATTATCCTGGGGCTATGGCTACACCTTC	CASSKPRRGQGLSWGYGYTF
-	-	TRBV7-8	TRBJ1-1	TGTGCCAGCAGCTTCGAACGGGGGATCGCTGAAGCTTTCTTT	CASSFERGIAEAFF
-	-	TRBV5-4	TRBJ2-7	TGTGCCAGCAGGCTGACTTCAAACTCCTACGAGCAGTACTTC	CASRLTSNSYEQYF
-	-	TRBV29-1	TRBJ2-5	TGCAGCGTCAAAAGGGGTCTAGGGCAAGAGACCCAGTACTTC	CSVKRGLGQETQYF
-	-	TRBV19	TRBJ2-7	TGTGCCAGTACTGACAGCAACTACGAGCAGTACTTC	CASTDSNYEQYF
-	-	TRBV6-2/TRBV6-3	TRBJ2-7	TGTGCCAGCAGTCCGCTCACCTACTTAGCTGTTGGGCCCTACGAGCAGTACTTC	CASSPLTYLAVGPYEQYF
-	-	TRBV21-1	TRBJ1-2	TGTGCCAGCAGCAAAGATGGCGGGACCAACTATGGCTACACCTTC	CASSKDGGTNYGYTF
-	-	TRBV7-3	TRBJ2-7	TGTGCCAGCAGCTTAGGATCTAGCTCCTACGAGCAGTACTTC	CASSLGSSSYEQYF
-	-	TRBV24-1	TRBJ2-5	TGTGCCACCAGTGATTTGGAGGGGGAGACCCAGTACTTC	CATSDLEGETQYF
-	-	TRBV20-1	TRBJ1-1	TGCAGTGCTAGAGATTTTGGGTTGAGTGAAGCTTTCTTT	CSARDFGLSEAFF
-	-	TRBV20-1	TRBJ1-4	TGCAGTGCTTCCAACACCGATGAAAAACTGTTTTTT	CSASNTDEKLFF
-	-	TRBV6-1	TRBJ1-5	TGTGCCAGCAGGGGTCGGTGGAATCAGCCCCAGCATTTT	CASRGRWNQPQHF
-	-	TRBV29-1	TRBJ2-7	TGCAGCGTTGCTGTAACGTACTCCTACGAGCAGTACTTC	CSVAVTYSYEQYF
-	-	TRBV7-2	TRBJ1-1	TGTGCCAGCAGCTCCCAATCGGGGCAGACCATGAACACTGAAGCTTTCTTT	CASSSQSGQTMNTEAFF
-	-	TRBV7-9	TRBJ2-1	TGTGCCAGCAGCCCTCCGACTCTTCGGTTTTACAATGAGCAGTTCTTC	CASSPPTLRFYNEQFF
few	TRBD2	TRBV7-2	TRBJ2-1	TGTGCCAGCAGCCCCGATTGGACTAGCGGGAGGGCGAGGCAGTTCTTC	CASSPDWTSGRARQFF